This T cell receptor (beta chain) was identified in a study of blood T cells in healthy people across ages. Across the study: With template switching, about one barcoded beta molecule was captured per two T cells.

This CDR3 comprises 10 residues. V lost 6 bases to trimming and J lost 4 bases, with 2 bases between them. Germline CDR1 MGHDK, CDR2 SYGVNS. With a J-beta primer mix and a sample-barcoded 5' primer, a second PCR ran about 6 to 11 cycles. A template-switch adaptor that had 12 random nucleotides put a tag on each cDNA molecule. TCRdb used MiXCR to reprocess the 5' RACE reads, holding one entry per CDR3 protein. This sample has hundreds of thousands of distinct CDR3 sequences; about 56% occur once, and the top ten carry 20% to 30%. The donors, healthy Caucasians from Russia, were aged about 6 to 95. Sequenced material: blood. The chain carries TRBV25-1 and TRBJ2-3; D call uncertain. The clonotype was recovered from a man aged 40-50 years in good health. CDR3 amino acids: CASRADTQYF. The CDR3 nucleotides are TGTGCCAGCAGGGCAGATACGCAGTATTTT.